These T cell receptor beta chains were read from a single sample in a study of CD8 T cells in ankylosing spondylitis. TCRdb recomputed calls from the 5' RACE reads with MiXCR, one row per CDR3 protein. In the table there are about 200,000 distinct CDR3 sequences, 9.5% to 15% of which are singletons. Specimen: blood, either unsorted or a sorted T cell fraction (not recorded which). The receptors originated from a male donor with ankylosing spondylitis or in good health (not recorded which). CDR3s include the opening cysteine and the closing phenylalanine or tryptophan. The order of the fields is CDR3 DNA, CDR3 protein, clone size, D gene, J gene, V gene. A D gene is named only where the DNA matches it firmly. Clone size, where shown, is once, few, many, or a class for clones that have expanded.

TGTGCCATCGCCGGGACAGGGAACACCGGGGAGCTGTTTTTT CAIAGTGNTGELFF many TRBD1 TRBJ2-2 TRBV10-3
TGTGCTAGTGGTTTGGTCTACCTTCCGGAGGACTTCTACCAAGAGACCCAGTACTTC CASGLVYLPEDFYQETQYF - - TRBJ2-5 TRBV12-5
TGTGCCAGCAGTTTCGTAGCGGGAGTAAAAGAGACCCAGTACTTC CASSFVAGVKETQYF few TRBD2 TRBJ2-5 TRBV6-5
TGCAGTGCTAGAGATTCTCGGACTAGCGGGAGGTATTACAATGAGCAGTTCTTC CSARDSRTSGRYYNEQFF - TRBD2 TRBJ2-1 TRBV20-1
TGTGCCAGCAGCTTAGACAGCCAACCCCTCCACTTT CASSLDSQPLHF many - TRBJ1-6 TRBV7-9
TGCAGTGTTCGTGGGCGGAAATGGGGTCCTAACTATGGCTACACCTTC CSVRGRKWGPNYGYTF few - TRBJ1-2 TRBV20-1
TGTGCCAGCAGTTTCGGCAGGGCAACCTACGAGCAGTACTTC CASSFGRATYEQYF - - TRBJ2-7 TRBV12-3/TRBV12-4
TGCAGTGCTAGACCCGCTCTCGACAGGGATCAGAGGAATGAGCAGTTCTTC CSARPALDRDQRNEQFF - TRBD1 TRBJ2-1 TRBV20-1
TGTGCCATCAGTTCCCCGACAGGGAATCTTGGGTTGGTGGGGGACTTCGAGCAGTTCTTC CAISSPTGNLGLVGDFEQFF few - TRBJ2-1 TRBV10-3
TGTGCCAGCAGCCCCAGGGGGGACGGCTACACCTTC CASSPRGDGYTF few TRBD1 TRBJ1-2 TRBV27
TGTGCCAGTAGTATCACGGGGCTTGAGCAGTTCTTC CASSITGLEQFF few - TRBJ2-1 TRBV19
TGTGCCAGCAGTAACCGTCGGCAGGGGGCTGAGCAGTACTTC CASSNRRQGAEQYF - TRBD1 TRBJ2-7 TRBV27
TGTGCCATCAGTGAGCAAGGGGGCGACACAGATACGCAGTATTTT CAISEQGGDTDTQYF - TRBD1 TRBJ2-3 TRBV10-3
TGTGCCAGCAGTTTCGCCAGCGGGGTGACAGATACGCAGTATTTT CASSFASGVTDTQYF - TRBD2 TRBJ2-3 TRBV27
TGTGCCAGCAGTTTCAGGGAAGGTGGCACTGAAGCTTTCTTT CASSFREGGTEAFF few - TRBJ1-1 TRBV28
TGCAGCGTGGTGGGCCCCGAAGGGCACAGGGGTAATGAGCAGTTCTTC CSVVGPEGHRGNEQFF many TRBD1 TRBJ2-1 TRBV29-1
TGTGCCAGCATTGGACTAGCGGGAGTAAATGAGCAGTTCTTC CASIGLAGVNEQFF - TRBD2 TRBJ2-1 TRBV27
TGTGCCAGCAGTTTAACGTCGAGGGAGACGACTGAAGCTTTCTTT CASSLTSRETTEAFF few - TRBJ1-1 TRBV27
TGTGCCAGCAGCCCCGGGACAGGGGGCGACGGCACTGAAGCTTTCTTT CASSPGTGGDGTEAFF - TRBD1 TRBJ1-1 TRBV5-6
TGTGCCAGCAGCTTGCCGGGACAGAAAAACATTCAGTACTTC CASSLPGQKNIQYF - TRBD1 TRBJ2-4 TRBV9
TGCGCCAGCAGCCACCCCCTGGGCGGACTAGCGGGGGTCTCCTACAATGAGCAGTTCTTC CASSHPLGGLAGVSYNEQFF many TRBD2 TRBJ2-1 TRBV4-1
TGCGCCAGCAGCCAACCGGGACAGGGATATTCACCCCTCCACTTT CASSQPGQGYSPLHF medium-sized TRBD1 TRBJ1-6 TRBV4-1
TGCGCCAGCAGCCAAGGGTCCGGGGGGGGGAGCACTGAAGCTTTCTTT CASSQGSGGGSTEAFF few - TRBJ1-1 TRBV4-1
TGCAGTGCTATCGGGACTAGCGGGACCTACGAGCAGTACTTC CSAIGTSGTYEQYF few TRBD2 TRBJ2-7 TRBV20-1
TGTGCCAGCAGCCAACCTGACGAGGGCGGACCTGAAGCTTTCTTT CASSQPDEGGPEAFF many - TRBJ1-1 TRBV3-1
TGTGCCAGCAGTTGGGACAGGGAAGCGTCCGAGCAGTACTTC CASSWDREASEQYF - TRBD1 TRBJ2-7 TRBV6-5
TGCGCCAGCAGCGACCTGGGGGGAAGGTTTCTCTACGAGCAGTACTTC CASSDLGGRFLYEQYF - - TRBJ2-7 TRBV10-2
TGCGCCAGCAGCTTGACAGGGGGCGGCTACGAGCAGTACTTC CASSLTGGGYEQYF - TRBD1 TRBJ2-7 TRBV5-1
TGTGCCAGCAGCCCTCAGAATGAGCAGTTCTTC CASSPQNEQFF many - TRBJ2-1 TRBV6-1
TGTGCCAGCAGCCCTCATAGGGTGGGGGCCGGGGAGCTGTTTTTT CASSPHRVGAGELFF many - TRBJ2-2 TRBV3-1
TGTGCCGCCTCCCCCGACGGAGTTAACTATGGCTACACCTTC CAASPDGVNYGYTF - - TRBJ1-2 TRBV19
TGTGCCAGCAGTGAATGGAGGGAGATGGGGAACACTGAAGCTTTCTTT CASSEWREMGNTEAFF few - TRBJ1-1 TRBV6-1
TGCGCCAGCAGCTTGAGGGGACACCTCTATAATTCACCCCTCCACTTT CASSLRGHLYNSPLHF - - TRBJ1-6 TRBV5-1
TGCGCCAGCAGCCCTGGACACAACTACGAGCAGTACTTC CASSPGHNYEQYF - - TRBJ2-7 TRBV5-1
TGTGCCAGCAGTTACGTGGCAGGGGCCGGGAATGAGCAGTTCTTC CASSYVAGAGNEQFF few - TRBJ2-1 TRBV6-2/TRBV6-3
TGCAGTGCTAGCGCAGGGGGAAGCACAGATACGCAGTATTTT CSASAGGSTDTQYF - TRBD1 TRBJ2-3 TRBV20-1
TGTGCCAGCAGCTTAGGTCTCGGTACCTACGAGCAGTACTTC CASSLGLGTYEQYF few - TRBJ2-7 TRBV11-2
TGTGCCAGCAGTTTCAGCGGGAGCGACGAGCAGTACTTC CASSFSGSDEQYF many TRBD2 TRBJ2-7 TRBV27
TGTGCCAGCAGTTACGGACAGGGAAGCGGGGAGCTGTTTTTT CASSYGQGSGELFF few TRBD1 TRBJ2-2 TRBV6-5
TGTGCCAGCAGTTTCGGGGAATCCTACGAGCAGTACTTC CASSFGESYEQYF many - TRBJ2-7 TRBV27
TGCGCCAGCAGCCAAGAAGGTAGGGAGACAGGGCTCACTGAAGCTTTCTTT CASSQEGRETGLTEAFF - TRBD1 TRBJ1-1 TRBV4-1
TGTGCCAGCTCCTACTTCGCAGGGGATCCGGGTGGCTACACCTTC CASSYFAGDPGGYTF - - TRBJ1-2 TRBV2
TGTGCCAGCTCACCTGGCGGGAACACCGGGGAGCTGTTTTTT CASSPGGNTGELFF - - TRBJ2-2 TRBV18
TGTGCCATCAGTGAGTCTGGGACTAGCGGGAGGGCCAGGAATGAGCAGTTCTTC CAISESGTSGRARNEQFF few TRBD2 TRBJ2-1 TRBV10-3
TGTGCCAGTAGTATTTTTGACGGGTACAATGAGCAGTTCTTC CASSIFDGYNEQFF - - TRBJ2-1 TRBV19
TGTGCCAGCAGCTTCTCGGACAGGGGACCCTACGAGCAGTACTTC CASSFSDRGPYEQYF few TRBD1 TRBJ2-7 TRBV7-9
TGTGCCAGCAGTAGGCAGGAAAATTCACCCCTCCACTTT CASSRQENSPLHF - - TRBJ1-6 TRBV2
TGCGCCAGCAGCCAAACGGGACAGGGGTTAAGCAATCAGCCCCAGCATTTT CASSQTGQGLSNQPQHF - TRBD1 TRBJ1-5 TRBV4-1
TGCGCCAGCAGCCAAGACCCCGGGACGGGGACCTACGAGCAGTACTTC CASSQDPGTGTYEQYF - - TRBJ2-7 TRBV4-1
TGCAGTGCTAGCCTTTCCGTAGGCCTCGAGCAGTACTTC CSASLSVGLEQYF few - TRBJ2-7 TRBV20-1
TGCGCCAGCAGCCAAGAGCAATTTCCGGGACAGGGTTACGAGCAGTACTTC CASSQEQFPGQGYEQYF - TRBD1 TRBJ2-7 TRBV4-1
TGTGCCAGTGCCCGGGACTCTATGAATTCACCCCTCCACTTT CASARDSMNSPLHF few - TRBJ1-6 TRBV2
TGTGCCAGCAGGGAAGACACCGCGAACTACGAGCAGTACTTC CASREDTANYEQYF few - TRBJ2-7 TRBV2